This TCR beta chain was obtained from a study of T cells in Graves' hyperthyroidism and ophthalmopathy. RNA transcripts served as the template for amplifying TCR beta CDR3 regions. Carried out on the TCR CDR3, a first-round RT-PCR used the HTBI primer set. TCRdb recomputed calls from the multiplex PCR reads with MiXCR, one row per CDR3 protein. The table includes more than 550,000 distinct CDR3 sequences, approximately 19% detected once. Trimming removed 5 bases from V and 7 bases from J, with 12 bases in between. Germline V gene sequence: CDR1 SEHNR, CDR2 FQNEAQ (reference sequence). The CDR3 is 12 residues long.

Sequenced: blood. J is TRBJ2-7 and V is TRBV7-9; D assignment may be TRBD1 or TRBD2 (6 bases each). The TCR sequence derives from a woman in her fifties or sixties with Graves' hyperthyroidism that later progressed to Graves' ophthalmopathy. This CDR3 is CASSPGGLEQYF. The CDR3 DNA is TGTGCCAGCAGCCCCGGGGGCTTGGAGCAGTACTTC.